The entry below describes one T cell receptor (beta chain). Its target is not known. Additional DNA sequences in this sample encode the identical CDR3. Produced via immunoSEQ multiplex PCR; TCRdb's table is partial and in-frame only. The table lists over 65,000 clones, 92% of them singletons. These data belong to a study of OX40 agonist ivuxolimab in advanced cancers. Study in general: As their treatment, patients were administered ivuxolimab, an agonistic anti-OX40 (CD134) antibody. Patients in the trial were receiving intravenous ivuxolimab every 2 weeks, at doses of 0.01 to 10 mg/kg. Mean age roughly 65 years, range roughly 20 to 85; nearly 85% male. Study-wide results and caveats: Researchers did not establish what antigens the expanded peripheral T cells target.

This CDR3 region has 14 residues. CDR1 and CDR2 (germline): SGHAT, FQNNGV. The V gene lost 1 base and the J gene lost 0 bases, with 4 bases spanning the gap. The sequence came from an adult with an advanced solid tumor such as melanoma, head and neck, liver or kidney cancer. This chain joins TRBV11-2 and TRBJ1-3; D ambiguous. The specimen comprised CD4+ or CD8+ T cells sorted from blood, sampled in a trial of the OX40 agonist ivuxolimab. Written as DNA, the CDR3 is TGTGCCAGCAGCTTAGGGGGCTCTGGAAACACCATATATTTT. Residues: CASSLGGSGNTIYF.